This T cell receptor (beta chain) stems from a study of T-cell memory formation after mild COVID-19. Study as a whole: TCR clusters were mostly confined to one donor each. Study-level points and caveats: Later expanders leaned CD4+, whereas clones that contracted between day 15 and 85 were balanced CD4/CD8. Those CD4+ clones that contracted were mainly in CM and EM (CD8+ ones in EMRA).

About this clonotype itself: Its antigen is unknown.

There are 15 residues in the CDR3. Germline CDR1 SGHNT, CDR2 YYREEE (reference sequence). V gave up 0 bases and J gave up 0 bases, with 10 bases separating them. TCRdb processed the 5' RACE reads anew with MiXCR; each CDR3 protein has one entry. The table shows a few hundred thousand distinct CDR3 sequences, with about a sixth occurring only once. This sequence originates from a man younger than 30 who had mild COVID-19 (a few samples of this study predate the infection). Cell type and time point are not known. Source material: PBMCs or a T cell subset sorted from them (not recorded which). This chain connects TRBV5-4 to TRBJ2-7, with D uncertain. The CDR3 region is CASSLDGLSSYEQYV. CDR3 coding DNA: TGTGCCAGCAGCTTGGACGGGCTCAGCTCCTACGAGCAGTACGTC.